A single sample is the source of the 18 T cell receptor beta chains below, sequenced in a study. Sequencing was performed with immunoSEQ multiplex PCR; in TCRdb, only in-frame clones are kept and a portion is missing. This sample has 60,000 to 75,000 clones, with about 93% found just once. The sequencing input was PBMCs. The source of these receptors is a middle-aged man with rheumatoid arthritis.

The chain links TRBV6-6 to TRBJ2-5, with D maybe TRBD1 (5 bases). The length of the CDR3 is 12 residues. Trimming pared 6 bases from V and 5 bases from J, leaving 10 bases between. The germline gives CDR1 MNHNY, CDR2 SVGAGI (reference sequence). For the CDR3, the DNA is TGTGCCAGCAGGTCAGGGATCGAGACCCAGTACTTC. It codes for CASRSGIETQYF.

The chain has TRBV5-1 and TRBJ2-7, with D tentatively TRBD1 (5 bases). CDR1 and CDR2 (germline): SGHRS, YFSETQ. Trimming stripped 2 bases from V and 5 bases from J, with 14 bases between. The CDR3 is 14 residues long. CDR3 residues: CASSFGQGAHEQYF. The CDR3, as DNA: TGCGCCAGCAGCTTTGGCCAAGGGGCCCACGAGCAGTACTTC.

V gene TRBV18 combines with J gene TRBJ2-1, with D unresolved. Per germline, CDR1 KGHSH and CDR2 LQKENI. V dropped 3 bases and J dropped 1 base, with 7 bases sitting between them. The length of the CDR3 is 14 residues. CDR3 sequence reads: CASSPGQSYNEQFF. CDR3 coding DNA: TGTGCCAGCTCACCGGGCCAGTCCTACAATGAGCAGTTCTTC.

V usage is TRBV7-6 and J usage is TRBJ1-1; 8 bases agree with TRBD1. The CDR3 runs 18 residues. The V segment lost 4 bases and the J segment 1 base; nucleotides outside the gene matches: 14. CDR1 is SGHVS and CDR2 is FNYEAQ in the germline V gene. CDR3 nucleotides: TGTGCCAGCAGCTCGTCCAGATCTCCGGGACAGGAGAACACTGAAGCTTTCTTT. Amino acid sequence: CASSSSRSPGQENTEAFF.

The chain employs TRBV27 and TRBJ1-5; no clear D. The CDR3 spans 13 residues. V lost 5 bases and J 2 bases, leaving 7 bases between the germline ends. The germline V gene has CDR1 MNHEY and CDR2 SMNVEV (reference sequence). CDR3 in DNA: TGTGCCAGCAGTATCCTTGGCAATCAGCCCCAGCATTTT. Amino acids: CASSILGNQPQHF.

The chain links TRBV19 to TRBJ1-3; D gene ambiguous. Trimming took 3 bases from V and 2 from J, leaving 14 bases between them. The CDR3 covers 16 residues. The germline V gene encodes CDR1 LNHDA and CDR2 SQIVND (reference sequence). Here the CDR3 DNA reads TGTGCCAGTAGTATCCGGGCCCTGAAGCCTGGAAACACCATATATTTT. It specifies CASSIRALKPGNTIYF.

As DNA, the CDR3 is TGTGCCAGCAGTCCATCTCGGGGTACTTCGTCTGGAAACACCATATATTTT. Translation: CASSPSRGTSSGNTIYF. The rearrangement uses TRBV7-9 and TRBJ1-3; the D is unclear. Germline CDR1 reads SEHNR; CDR2 reads FQNEAQ (reference sequence). The CDR3 spans 17 residues. The ends were cut back, 6 bases at V and 1 base at J, with 19 bases in the middle.

This chain links TRBV29-1 with TRBJ2-2; D not certain. The germline V gene encodes CDR1 SQVTM and CDR2 ANQGSEA. The CDR3 consists of 14 residues. Trimming removed 1 base from V and 1 base from J, with 7 bases in between. The CDR3 loop is CSVEGPLNTGELFF. The DNA for the CDR3 is TGCAGCGTTGAAGGGCCCTTGAACACCGGGGAGCTGTTTTTT.

In this sample, this clone turned up once. The genes are TRBV5-5 and TRBJ2-7; 9 nucleotides match TRBD1. From germline, CDR1 is SGHKS and CDR2 YYEKEE (reference sequence). This CDR3 comprises 16 residues. With 3 bases clipped from V and 4 bases from J, the junction kept 11 bases outside the gene matches. The chain's CDR3 is CASSWGVDRGLYEQYF. The CDR3 nucleotides are TGTGCCAGCAGCTGGGGCGTGGACAGGGGTCTTTACGAGCAGTACTTC.

The gene calls are TRBV7-2 and TRBJ2-7, with no clear D. Trimming left V 2 bases short and J 4 bases short, with 3 bases between. Germline V gene sequence: CDR1 SGHTA, CDR2 FQGNSA. This CDR3 has 11 residues. The CDR3 coding sequence is TGTGCCAGCAGCTTAAAGTACGAGCAGTACTTC. Translated: CASSLKYEQYF.

The chain recombines TRBV29-1 with TRBJ2-1; D remains ambiguous. CDR1 is SQVTM, CDR2 ANQGSEA, per germline. The CDR3 runs 14 residues. V lost 3 bases and J lost 7, with 16 bases in between. The chain's CDR3 is CSVDSPLYGNEQFF. The CDR3 bases are TGCAGCGTTGATTCCCCCCTTTACGGGAATGAGCAGTTCTTC.

V gene TRBV27 combines with J gene TRBJ1-1; D uncertain. This CDR3 spans 13 amino acids. CDR1 MNHEY and CDR2 SMNVEV come from the germline V gene (reference sequence). V was shortened by 7 bases and J by 7 bases, with 16 bases between the two germline ends. The CDR3: CASTRSGSGEAFF. Written as DNA, the CDR3 is TGTGCCAGCACCCGATCGGGCTCGGGTGAAGCTTTCTTT.

This chain uses TRBV19 with TRBJ2-3; tentatively, D is TRBD1 or TRBD2 (5 bases each). The germline gives CDR1 LNHDA, CDR2 SQIVND (reference sequence). CDR3 length: 14 amino acids. V lost 6 bases, J lost 5 bases, and 15 bases lay in between. The CDR3 spells CASRSGTNQDTQYF. CDR3 sequence (DNA): TGTGCCAGTAGATCCGGGACCAACCAAGATACGCAGTATTTT.

The chain has TRBV30 and TRBJ1-6; the match to TRBD1 covers 10 bases. The CDR3 extends over 16 amino acids. CDR1 and CDR2 from the germline V gene are GTSNPN and SVGIG (reference sequence). Trimming removed 0 bases from V and 8 bases from J; junction bases left unmatched: 7. CDR3 loop: CAWSVRGQGWYSPLHF. DNA of the CDR3: TGTGCCTGGAGTGTAAGGGGACAGGGGTGGTATTCACCCCTCCACTTT.

The J gene is TRBJ2-2, the V gene TRBV9; perhaps TRBD1 as D (5 bases). Between the trimmed V and J ends, which lost 0 bases and 1 base, there was a span of 7 bases. This CDR3 region has 15 residues. Germline lookup yields CDR1 SGDLS and CDR2 YYNGEE. CDR3 coding DNA: TGTGCCAGCAGCGTAGAGGGGCTGAACACCGGGGAGCTGTTTTTT. It translates to CASSVEGLNTGELFF. The variable domain in full, completed from reference TRBV9 and TRBJ2-2, reads DSGVTQTPKHLITATGQRVTLRCSPRSGDLSVYWYQQSLDQGLQFLIQYYNGEERAKGNILERFSAQQFPDLHSELNLSSLELGDSALYFCASSVEGLNTGELFFGEGSRLTVL.

In DNA, the CDR3 is TGCAGCGTTGAGAGAGGGGGCGCGAACACTGAAGCTTTCTTT. It encodes CSVERGGANTEAFF. The chain recombines TRBV29-1 with TRBJ1-1; 7 bases map to TRBD1. The V gene's germline CDR1 is SQVTM and CDR2 ANQGSEA. The CDR3 sequence is 14 residues long. J gave up 1 base and V 3 bases, and 5 bases lay outside the gene matches.

The V gene is TRBV6-5, the J gene TRBJ1-2, with D possibly TRBD1 on 5 matching bases. The germline CDR1 and CDR2 sequences are MNHEY and SVGAGI. CDR3 length equals 15 residues. Trimming pared 1 base from V and 7 bases from J, leaving 16 bases between. The CDR3 bases are TGTGCCAGCAGTTACTTGGGGCCCTCCCAGGGTGGCTACACCTTC. Translated: CASSYLGPSQGGYTF.

The chain couples TRBV6-5 to TRBJ1-1; 7 bases are a match to TRBD1. V shed 6 bases, J shed 4 bases, and the junction held 5 bases outside the gene matches. From germline, CDR1 is MNHEY and CDR2 SVGAGI. The CDR3 is 13 amino acids. The CDR3 DNA is TGTGCCAGCAGGCCGGGACAGCTCACTGAAGCTTTCTTT. Its translation: CASRPGQLTEAFF.